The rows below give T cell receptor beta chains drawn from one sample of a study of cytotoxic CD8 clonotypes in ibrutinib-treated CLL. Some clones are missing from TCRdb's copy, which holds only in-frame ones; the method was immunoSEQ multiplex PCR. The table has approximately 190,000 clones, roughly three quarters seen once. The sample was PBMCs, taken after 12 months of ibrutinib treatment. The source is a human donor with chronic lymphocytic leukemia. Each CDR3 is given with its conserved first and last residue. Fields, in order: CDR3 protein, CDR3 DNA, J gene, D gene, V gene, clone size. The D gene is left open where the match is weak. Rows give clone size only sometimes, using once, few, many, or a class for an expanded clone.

CDR3: CASSGDTYGTEAFF; DNA: TGTGCCAGCAGTGGGGACACCTACGGAACTGAAGCTTTCTTT; J: TRBJ1-1; D: NA; V: TRBV25-1; size: few
CDR3: CASSTDRNQPQHF; DNA: TGTGCCAGCTCAACAGACAGGAATCAGCCCCAGCATTTT; J: TRBJ1-5; D: NA; V: TRBV18; size: NA
CDR3: CASSMGTSGSIDTQYF; DNA: TGTGCCAGTAGTATGGGGACTAGCGGGAGCATAGATACGCAGTATTTT; J: TRBJ2-3; D: TRBD2; V: TRBV19; size: NA
CDR3: CASSQYRDSGYYEQYF; DNA: TGCGCCAGCAGCCAGTACCGGGACAGTGGCTACTACGAGCAGTACTTC; J: TRBJ2-7; D: TRBD1; V: TRBV5-1; size: NA
CDR3: CASSQAFRGGTGELFF; DNA: TGTGCCAGCAGCCAAGCATTCAGGGGAGGCACCGGGGAGCTGTTTTTT; J: TRBJ2-2; D: NA; V: TRBV4-2; size: NA
CDR3: CSVHREQYF; DNA: TGCAGCGTTCACCGGGAGCAGTACTTC; J: TRBJ2-5; D: NA; V: TRBV29-1; size: NA
CDR3: CAIPWYEQFF; DNA: TGTGCCATTCCGTGGTATGAGCAGTTCTTC; J: TRBJ2-1; D: NA; V: TRBV19; size: NA
CDR3: CASSLDLRGETQYF; DNA: TGCGCCAGCAGCTTGGATCTCCGAGGAGAGACCCAGTACTTC; J: TRBJ2-5; D: NA; V: TRBV5-1; size: NA
CDR3: CASSPPGVAQPQHF; DNA: TGTGCCAGCAGCCCACCCGGGGTTGCCCAGCCCCAGCATTTT; J: TRBJ1-5; D: NA; V: TRBV7-2; size: few
CDR3: CASSHLQGTEQFF; DNA: TGCGCCAGCAGCCACTTACAGGGAACTGAGCAGTTCTTC; J: TRBJ2-1; D: NA; V: TRBV4-1; size: NA
CDR3: CASSTSGTSGYEQYF; DNA: TGTGCCAGCAGCACGTCCGGGACTAGCGGGTACGAGCAGTACTTC; J: TRBJ2-7; D: TRBD2; V: TRBV28; size: few
CDR3: CASSFDNRGDYGYTF; DNA: TGTGCCAGCAGCTTCGACAACAGGGGCGACTATGGCTACACCTTC; J: TRBJ1-2; D: TRBD1; V: TRBV5-6; size: NA
CDR3: CASSPRQGARSLEQYF; DNA: TGTGCCAGCAGCCCTCGACAGGGGGCGCGGTCCCTCGAGCAGTACTTC; J: TRBJ2-7; D: TRBD1; V: TRBV28; size: NA
CDR3: CASSPWDGTNTGELFF; DNA: TGTGCCAGCAGCCCCTGGGACGGCACGAACACCGGGGAGCTGTTTTTT; J: TRBJ2-2; D: NA; V: TRBV9; size: few
CDR3: CSPGGGNTGELFF; DNA: TGCAGCCCGGGGGGAGGGAACACCGGGGAGCTGTTTTTT; J: TRBJ2-2; D: TRBD2; V: TRBV29-1; size: once